This record looks at one TCR beta chain sequence and its context. The data are from a study of T cells in Graves' hyperthyroidism and ophthalmopathy. Germline values: CDR1 SQVTM, CDR2 ANQGSEA. The CDR3 runs to 13 residues. Trimming removed 4 bases from V and 5 bases from J; junction bases left unmatched: 4. Amplification of TCR beta CDR3 regions was performed using RNA transcripts as template. The TCR CDR3 was amplified in a first-round RT-PCR using the HTBI primer set. TCRdb independently ran MiXCR on the multiplex PCR reads; one entry per CDR3 protein. The sample includes roughly 580,000 distinct CDR3 sequences, approximately 15% seen only once; the top ten take more than 5%.

The chain is built from TRBV29-1 and TRBJ2-3; 9 bases are a match to TRBD2. Material: blood. This receptor was obtained from a young woman with Graves' hyperthyroidism that later progressed to Graves' ophthalmopathy. Written as DNA, the CDR3 is TGCAGCGTTGGGGCTAGCGGGGTAGATACGCAGTATTTT. Translated: CSVGASGVDTQYF.